This T cell receptor (beta chain) was found in a study of low-dose radiotherapy and immunotherapy resistance in tumors (dated by TCRdb to between 2021 and 2024). With respect to the entire study: Patients in Cohort 1 were given 0.5 Gy per fraction every 2 weeks, and the prescribed total PTV dose was 6.5 Gy. No randomization into treatment groups was done for the people taking part in the trial. Patients took aspirin 300 mg orally once daily for four cycles, starting on cycle 1 day 1. Every two weeks, patients got intravenous cyclophosphamide at 200 mg/m2, given one day ahead of each radiation and immunotherapy administration. Nivolumab was administered intravenously as a 240 mg flat dose every two weeks, and ipilimumab was administered intravenously at 1 mg/kg every six weeks. Eight patients were included in the translational analysis: three from the first dose cohort and the first five from the second dose cohort. For Cohort 2, the dose was 1 Gy per fraction given every two weeks, adding up to 13 Gy in total across 26 weeks.

The run used an Illumina HiSeq 2500. First-strand cDNA was synthesized with Superscript III and a set of TRAV- and TRBV-specific primers, covering both TCRalpha and TCRbeta chains. TCRs were amplified with Phusion for 20 to 25 PCR cycles, with a constant-region primer paired with the adapter attached to the V primers. Isolated mRNA was amplified with the MessageAmp II aRNA Amplification Kit, using a roughly 15-hour in vitro transcription at 37°C. The Dynabeads mRNA DIRECT Purification Kit was used to isolate the mRNA for TCR sequencing. A second approximately 25-cycle Phusion PCR added indexed Illumina adapters, and products were purified with AMPure XP beads. The original methods were these. Custom Perl scripts pooled TCR sequences encoding the same protein, removed out-of-frame sequences and computed each clonotype's abundance. Any TCR sequence backed by just one read was left out of the analysis. Among the metrics used to describe the repertoires were Shannon entropy, Gini index, clonality, richness, and the frequency of TCRs shared between repertoires. TCRdb cleaned the public reads at Q25 with fastp, built clones with MiXCR and kept in-frame beta chains. Identical CDR3 protein sequences are pooled into one entry, listed with their most common genes and DNA. In this record, the V and J calls reflect TCRdb's handling and not the investigators' own analysis. A total of tens of thousands of distinct CDR3 sequences appear in this sample, 15% to 20% of them only once. The ten most abundant clones make up roughly 2.8% of the sample.

This clonotype showed up many times. What antigen it recognizes has not been identified. Per-base qualities were not stored, and no clone one base away is much larger. In light of the paper, this sample's time point label describes: before trial treatment. The donors came from RACIN, which was a single-arm phase I dose-escalation trial that paired nivolumab and ipilimumab with aspirin, low-dose cyclophosphamide and low-dose radiotherapy. Patients with advanced, TIL-negative solid tumors were considered eligible. The germline V gene specifies SGHRS as CDR1 and YFSETQ as CDR2. V lost 2 bases and J lost 7 bases; the stretch between them is 16 bases long. The CDR3 runs 14 amino acids, cysteine and phenylalanine included. The only DNA kept is the CDR3, 42 bases in frame from the first base.

This sample comprised PBMCs, obtained before treatment. The TCR comes from a male donor with prostate cancer. The chain is assembled from TRBV5-1 and TRBJ2-7; TRBD1 is a weak D gene call, 6 bases matching. The nucleotides are TGCGCCAGCAGCTTCGAGCAGGGGCTTGGGGAGCAGTACTTC. This gives the protein CASSFEQGLGEQYF.